This TCR beta chain originates from a study of T cell repertoires in cytomegalovirus infection (dated by TCRdb to between 2018 and 2021). Background on the whole study: Peptide stimulations targeted recently identified HLA-C-restricted CMV epitopes, whose presentation resists viral immunomodulation, together with well-studied HLA-B-restricted epitopes. Donor HLA type was relevant to the analysis, as public TCR beta signatures indicated carriage of CMV infection together with the matching HLA type.

Sequencing instrument: Illumina HiSeq 1500. Using fastp trimming at Q25 and MiXCR clonotype assembly, TCRdb reanalyzed the public sequencing data and kept in-frame beta chains. Rows merge per CDR3 protein into single entries with the most common DNA and genes. For this sample the table gives about 150,000 distinct CDR3 sequences, of which roughly a third were detected only once. The ten most abundant clones make up roughly 47% of the sample. At least ten counts were recorded for this clonotype. Its antigen is not yet known. One base away there is no much larger clone; base qualities are not given. The treatment or condition label corresponds to: in vitro stimulation with specific CMV peptide epitopes to enrich CMV-specific T cells. Reading from cysteine to phenylalanine, the CDR3 counts 12 amino acids. This entry keeps only the CDR3 DNA: 36 bases, framed from base 1. Trimming leaves V shorter by 6 bases and J shorter by 15 bases, with the junction holding 11 bases beyond the gene matches.

Here is what the overall study found, with its caveats: The ex vivo response was dominated by HLA-C-restricted CMV-specific TCR beta clonotypes, and the single most frequent clonotype in two of eight donors was supplied by these HLA-C-restricted clonotypes. Carriers of CMV infection plus the relevant HLA type were discriminated by the cumulative frequency of public TCR beta family members in the study cohort and in an independent approximately 350-donor cohort.

Source: CD8+ T cells from cultured PBMCs, taken from culture after CMV antigen stimulation. The sequence joins TRBV12-3 or TRBV12-4 to TRBJ2-1, with 7 bases matching TRBD1. This TCR derives from a human donor in good health (CMV status not recorded). Some clones in this sample may be carry-over from other donors' samples. The DNA reads as follows: TGTGCCAGCAGGGGGGCCGGGACAGATCCGTTCTTC. It specifies CASRGAGTDPFF.